The clone carrying this TCR beta chain was observed a handful of times. The target antigen is unknown. These data originate in a study of T cell responses to AZD1222 COVID-19 vaccine. Clones were sequenced by immunoSEQ multiplex PCR, and TCRdb holds only the in-frame ones, with some missing. This table has more than 110,000 clones, about 86% appearing once. The study's findings and limits: Spike-specific TCR breadth rose after two AZD1222 doses, and depth rose as well.

The CDR3 consists of 14 residues. V gave up 0 bases and J gave up 5 bases; unmatched junction bases: 3. The germline V gene has CDR1 SQVTM and CDR2 ANQGSEA. The sample here was peripheral blood, taken on day 0 of AZD1222 vaccination. The chain links TRBV29-1 to TRBJ1-2, with 10 bases matching TRBD1. The receptor was derived from an adult in good health. This CDR3 is CSVEDVGQGYGYTF. The CDR3 DNA follows: TGCAGCGTTGAAGATGTGGGACAGGGGTATGGCTACACCTTC. The full variable domain, in which reference TRBV29-1 and TRBJ1-2 provide the parts outside the CDR3, is SAVISQKPSRDICQRGTSLTIQCQVDSQVTMMFWYRQQPGQSLTLIATANQGSEATYESGFVIDKFPISRPNLTFSTLTVSNMSPEDSSIYLCSVEDVGQGYGYTFGSGTRLTVV.